This TCR beta chain was observed in a study of blood T cell repertoires in COVID-19. Study details: Donors in the United States, Italy and Spain gave samples during acute or convalescent COVID-19.

In the authors' methods: The authors estimated nucleated cell counts from reference gene primer amplification. The data were produced by immunoSEQ multiplex PCR, yet TCRdb's version contains in-frame clones alone and is incomplete. V, J and clone size reflect that table, while D and trimming were determined from the DNA. The table includes about 210,000 clones, roughly 81% detected once. In germline, CDR1 is SGDLS, CDR2 YYNGEE. Unmatched junction bases numbered 4, after V lost 4 bases and J lost 4 bases. The length of the CDR3 is 15 residues. Material for sequencing was peripheral blood. The chain links TRBV9 to TRBJ2-1; 11 nucleotides line up with TRBD2. This receptor was obtained from an elderly woman with acute or convalescent COVID-19. This chain's CDR3 is CASSIGLAGYNEQFF. The DNA for the CDR3 is TGTGCCAGCAGCATCGGACTAGCGGGTTACAATGAGCAGTTCTTC.